These 9 T cell receptor beta chains share one sample of origin, sequenced in a study of blood T cell repertoires in COVID-19. This table comes from immunoSEQ multiplex PCR, and its TCRdb copy is limited to in-frame clones, with some not included. The sample lists roughly 140,000 clones, around four fifths occurring once. The specimen sequenced was PBMCs or T cells enriched from blood (not recorded which). The receptors come from a woman between 40 and 50 years old who had recovered from COVID-19.

This clone came up once. The chain uses TRBV7-8 and TRBJ2-7; 11 bases agree with TRBD2. With 5 bases clipped from V and 0 bases from J, the junction kept 27 bases outside the gene matches. The germline V gene has CDR1 SGHVS and CDR2 FQNEAQ. CDR3 length: 23 amino acids. The CDR3 DNA reads TGTGCCAGCAGCCCGTACCCCACGTTCTCTAGTACTAGCGGGGGCCAAAGCTCCTACGAGCAGTACTTC. Residues: CASSPYPTFSSTSGGQSSYEQYF.

The V call is TRBV5-8, the J call TRBJ1-2; D is ambiguous. This CDR3 contains 15 residues. Germline values: CDR1 SGHTS, CDR2 YDEGEE. The V and J ends lost 3 bases and 1 base respectively, with 13 bases between them. The CDR3: CASSSGWGFNYGYTF. As DNA, the CDR3 is TGTGCCAGCAGCTCGGGGTGGGGTTTTAACTATGGCTACACCTTC.

The rearrangement joins TRBV5-1 to TRBJ2-5, with D possibly TRBD2 on 5 matching bases. Germline CDR1 is SGHRS and CDR2 is YFSETQ. The CDR3 covers 19 residues. V dropped 0 bases and J dropped 1 base, with 22 bases sitting between them. CDR3 region: CASSLGHGSIARIQETQYF. CDR3 DNA sequence: TGCGCCAGCAGCTTGGGTCATGGGTCAATAGCGCGTATCCAAGAGACCCAGTACTTC.

The V and J genes are TRBV7-6 and TRBJ1-2, with unresolved D. The V and J ends lost 2 bases and 2 bases respectively, with 18 bases between them. The CDR3 runs 17 residues. The germline V gene has CDR1 SGHVS and CDR2 FNYEAQ. In DNA form, the CDR3 reads TGTGCCAGCAGCTTATCGTACAGAACCCTCCCAAACTATGGCTACACCTTC. Protein product: CASSLSYRTLPNYGYTF. Drawing the rest from reference TRBV7-6 and TRBJ1-2, the complete variable domain is GAGVSQSPRYKVTKRGQDVALRCDPISGHVSLYWYRQALGQGPEFLTYFNYEAQQDKSGLPNDRFSAERPEGSISTLTIQRTEQRDSAMYRCASSLSYRTLPNYGYTFGSGTRLTVV.

This clone was seen a single time. The chain combines TRBV27 with TRBJ1-2; 7 nucleotides align to TRBD1. The CDR3 sequence is 17 residues long. Germline V gives CDR1 MNHEY, CDR2 SMNVEV (reference sequence). The trim removed 10 bases at V and 3 bases at J, leaving 20 bases unmatched. Here the CDR3 DNA reads TGTGCCACCAAATCCTGGGACAGATCTAAGGGGGACTATGGCTACACCTTC. As protein: CATKSWDRSKGDYGYTF.

J is TRBJ1-2 and V is TRBV4-2, with TRBD1 as a possible D gene (6 bases). CDR3 length: 16 amino acids. Germline CDR1 reads LGHNA; CDR2 reads YNFKEQ. The germline V and J ends were trimmed by 5 bases and 2 bases, with 18 bases remaining between them. CDR3 region: CASSSSGLRGNYGYTF. The CDR3 bases are TGTGCCAGCAGCTCATCGGGCTTGAGGGGGAACTATGGCTACACCTTC.

This clone has ten or more counts. This rearrangement joins TRBV4-2 to TRBJ2-7; D gene uncertain. Germline V gene data show CDR1 as LGHNA and CDR2 as YNFKEQ. The CDR3 sequence is 15 residues long. The germline V and J ends were trimmed by 1 base and 6 bases, with 16 bases remaining between them. Written as DNA, the CDR3 is TGTGCCAGCAGCCAAGTAACACGCGGCCTAGGCGAGCAGTACTTC. Its protein product is CASSQVTRGLGEQYF.

The chain recombines TRBV20-1 with TRBJ1-2; D perhaps matches TRBD1 (6 bases). The CDR3 runs to 15 residues. Trimming pared 3 bases from V and 4 bases from J, leaving 18 bases between. Per the germline V gene, CDR1 is DFQATT and CDR2 is SNEGSKA (reference sequence). CDR3: CSASSGEALVYGYTF. The CDR3 bases are TGCAGTGCTAGTTCAGGGGAAGCCCTGGTCTATGGCTACACCTTC.

The rearrangement links TRBV29-1 to TRBJ1-1, with TRBD1 matching over 8 bases. CDR3 length: 14 amino acids. V dropped 5 bases and J dropped 1; count of bases not matched to a gene: 6. Germline V gene lookup returns CDR1 SQVTM and CDR2 ANQGSEA. The CDR3 region has the DNA TGCAGCGTTTGGAGGGGACAGGAGAACACTGAAGCTTTCTTT. Its translation: CSVWRGQENTEAFF.